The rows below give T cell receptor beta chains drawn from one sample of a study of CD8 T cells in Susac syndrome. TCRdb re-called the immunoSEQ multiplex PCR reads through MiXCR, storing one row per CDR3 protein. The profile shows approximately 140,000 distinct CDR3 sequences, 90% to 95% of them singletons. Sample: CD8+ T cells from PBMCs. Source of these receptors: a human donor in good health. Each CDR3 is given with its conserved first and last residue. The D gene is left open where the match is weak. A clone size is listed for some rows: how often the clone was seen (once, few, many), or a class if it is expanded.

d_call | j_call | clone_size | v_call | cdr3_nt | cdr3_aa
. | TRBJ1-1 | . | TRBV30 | TGTGCCTGGAGTGTATCCCCTCAAATGGAAGCTTTCTTT | CAWSVSPQMEAFF
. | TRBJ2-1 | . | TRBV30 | TGTGCCTGGAGTGAATATTCTAGCTCCTACAATGAGCAGTTCTTC | CAWSEYSSSYNEQFF
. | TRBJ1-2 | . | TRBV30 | TGTGCCTGGAGTGGGGGTATGTTCACCTTC | CAWSGGMFTF
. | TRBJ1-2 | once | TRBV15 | TGTGCCACCAGCCTCAGCACGGCTTATGGCTACACCTTC | CATSLSTAYGYTF
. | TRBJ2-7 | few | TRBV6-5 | TGTGCCAGCAGTTATGGGGCATCCTACGAGCAGTACTTC | CASSYGASYEQYF
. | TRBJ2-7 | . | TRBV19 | TGTGCCAGTAGTGCCGGACGGAACTCCTACGAGCAGTACTTC | CASSAGRNSYEQYF
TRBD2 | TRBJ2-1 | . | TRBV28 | TGTGCCAGCAGTCCCGCACGGGAGGGCTACAATGAGCAGTTCTTC | CASSPAREGYNEQFF
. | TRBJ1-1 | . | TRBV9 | TGTGCCAGCAGCGTATTCGGGGAGAACACTGAAGCTTTCTTT | CASSVFGENTEAFF
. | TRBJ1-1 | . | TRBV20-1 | TGCAGTGCCAGGGGTGATGAAGCTTTCTTT | CSARGDEAFF
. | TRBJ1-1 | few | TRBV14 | TGTGCCAGCAGGCTGATGAACACTGAAGCTTTCTTT | CASRLMNTEAFF
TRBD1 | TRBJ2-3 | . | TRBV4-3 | TGCGCCAGCAGCCAGGAGGACAGGGAAACAGATACGCAGTATTTT | CASSQEDRETDTQYF
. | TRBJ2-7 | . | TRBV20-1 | TGCAGTGCTAGGGGGAGGCTAGTTCTCTCGCGGGAGCAGTACTTC | CSARGRLVLSREQYF
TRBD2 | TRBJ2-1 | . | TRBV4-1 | TGCGCCAGCAGCCAAGTGTTAGCGGGAGGGGACAATGAGCAGTTCTTC | CASSQVLAGGDNEQFF
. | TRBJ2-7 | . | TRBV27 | TGTGCCAGCAGTTTATCGGGGCTAGCTGCTACCTACGAGCAGTACTTC | CASSLSGLAATYEQYF
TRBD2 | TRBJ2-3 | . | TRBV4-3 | TGCGCCAGCAGCCAAGGAAACGGGAGGGCCGGGGATACGCAGTATTTT | CASSQGNGRAGDTQYF
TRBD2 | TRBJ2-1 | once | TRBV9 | TGTGCCAGCAGCGTAGCGGGAGGTCTGTACCAGTTCTTC | CASSVAGGLYQFF
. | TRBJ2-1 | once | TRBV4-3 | TGCGCCAGCAGCCAAGAGCGAGCGGTCAATGAGCAGTTCTTC | CASSQERAVNEQFF
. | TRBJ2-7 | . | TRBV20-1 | TGCAGTTCCATACCTCCGCTAGCGACCCACGAGTACTTC | CSSIPPLATHEYF